This T cell receptor beta chain was captured in a study of T cell responses to AZD1222 COVID-19 vaccine. Of note for this clone: The antigen remains undetermined.

Broader study findings: The study found Spike-specific TCR breadth and depth rose after two AZD1222 doses. Just a handful of AZD1222 recipients tested seropositive at baseline.

Here immunoSEQ multiplex PCR was the method, and the copy in TCRdb shows in-frame clones only, minus some. The sample includes approximately 100,000 clones, less than 95% of them seen just once. The source of this sequence is an adult in good health. This specimen consisted of peripheral blood, obtained on day 0 of AZD1222 vaccination.

The CDR3 reads CASSQGPTNTEAFF. Here the CDR3 DNA reads TGCGCCAGCAGCCAAGGACCAACTAACACTGAAGCTTTCTTT. This sequence joins TRBV5-1 and TRBJ1-1; D not resolved. Trimming stripped 4 bases from V and 2 bases from J, with 12 bases between. This CDR3 region has 14 residues. Germline lookup yields CDR1 SGHRS and CDR2 YFSETQ.